Listed below are T cell receptor beta chains from one sample, sequenced in a study of Ad26.COV2.S vaccination and SARS-CoV-2 variants. Sequencing was performed with immunoSEQ multiplex PCR; in TCRdb, only in-frame clones are kept and a portion is missing. The table lists some 480,000 clones, roughly 85% of them singletons. The material sequenced was peripheral blood, taken in a trial of Ad26.COV2.S vaccine versus placebo. These receptors were taken from a person between 18 and 65 years old who received the Ad26.COV2.S COVID-19 vaccine or a placebo. Both conserved end residues are part of each CDR3. A D gene is named only where the DNA matches it firmly. The size entry is marked missing in some rows and otherwise reads once, few, many or a size class.

TGTGCCACATACACCGGGGAGCTGTTTTTT | CATYTGELFF | . | TRBJ2-2 | . | TRBV15
TGTGCCAGCAGTGAATTAGCGGGAAGCAGAGCCGCTTACAATGAGCAGTTCTTC | CASSELAGSRAAYNEQFF | . | TRBJ2-1 | TRBD2 | TRBV2
TGTGCCAGTAGTATACGAGCGGGAGGCTACTACGAGCAGTACTTC | CASSIRAGGYYEQYF | . | TRBJ2-7 | TRBD2 | TRBV19
TGTGCCAGCAGCTTATGGGGAAACAGGGCCCATGGCTACACCTTC | CASSLWGNRAHGYTF | . | TRBJ1-2 | . | TRBV7-2
TGTGCCAGTAGTATCACCCCCTTGGGGGCCTTAAACATTCAGTACTTC | CASSITPLGALNIQYF | . | TRBJ2-4 | . | TRBV19
TGTGCCAGTAGTCCCCTGGGGGTTTCGGAGACCCAGTACTTC | CASSPLGVSETQYF | . | TRBJ2-5 | . | TRBV19
TGTGCCAGCACCCCCTTGGGCGGGGAACGAAATTCACCCCTCCACTTT | CASTPLGGERNSPLHF | . | TRBJ1-6 | . | TRBV2
TGTGCCAGCAGTGTCGGGGGTGACACTGAAGCTTTCTTT | CASSVGGDTEAFF | . | TRBJ1-1 | . | TRBV27
TGCAGTGCTAGCCCCGTATTAGAGCAGTACTTC | CSASPVLEQYF | . | TRBJ2-7 | . | TRBV20-1
TGCAGCGTTGATGCGGGGGCTTTGATCGAGACCCAGTACTTC | CSVDAGALIETQYF | . | TRBJ2-5 | . | TRBV29-1
TGTGCCAGTAGTATTTCGGCGGGGGAAGAGACCCAGTACTTC | CASSISAGEETQYF | . | TRBJ2-5 | TRBD2 | TRBV19
TGTGCCAGCAGTCCCACTCCTACCGACAGGGTCTATGGCTACACCTTC | CASSPTPTDRVYGYTF | . | TRBJ1-2 | TRBD1 | TRBV27
TGTGCCAGTAGTATGCGGGAGACGAGGGAGACCCAGTACTTC | CASSMRETRETQYF | . | TRBJ2-5 | TRBD2 | TRBV19
TGCACCAGCAGCCTCGCGGTCGACCAGGCCTATTCACCCCTCCACTTT | CTSSLAVDQAYSPLHF | . | TRBJ1-6 | . | TRBV1
TGTGCCAGCAGTGAAATGGAGAACTATGGCTACACCTTC | CASSEMENYGYTF | . | TRBJ1-2 | . | TRBV2
TGTGCCAGCAGCTTACGGGGGCCACAGCCCCAGCATTTT | CASSLRGPQPQHF | few | TRBJ1-5 | . | TRBV7-2
TGTGCCAGCAGTTACGGAGGGGACTACAATGAGCAGTTCTTC | CASSYGGDYNEQFF | . | TRBJ2-1 | . | TRBV6-6
TGTGCCAGCAACCCCTCACGCGGGAGGACAGGAGATACGCAGTATTTT | CASNPSRGRTGDTQYF | . | TRBJ2-3 | . | TRBV7-9
TGCGCCAGCTCGGGTACTAGCGGGAGGGCTACATACAATGAGCAGTTCTTC | CASSGTSGRATYNEQFF | . | TRBJ2-1 | TRBD2 | TRBV5-1
TGCGCCAGCAGCCAAGCATTGACTAGCTCCTACGAGCAGTACTTC | CASSQALTSSYEQYF | . | TRBJ2-7 | . | TRBV4-3
TGTGCCTGGAGCACTAGTCGGACAGGGGCTAATGAAAAACTGTTTTTT | CAWSTSRTGANEKLFF | . | TRBJ1-4 | TRBD1 | TRBV30
TGTGCCACCAGTGATTGGGGGCCGGGACTAGCGAGGGAGACCCAGTACTTC | CATSDWGPGLARETQYF | . | TRBJ2-5 | TRBD2 | TRBV24-1
TGTGCCAGCAGCTCTCTCGCGGGACAGGCCAATCAGCCCCAGCATTTT | CASSSLAGQANQPQHF | . | TRBJ1-5 | TRBD1 | TRBV5-8
TGTGCCAGCAGCACAGGGTACAGGGGCTACACCTTC | CASSTGYRGYTF | . | TRBJ1-2 | . | TRBV9
TGTGCCTGCAGTACTAGGGCCTACGAGCAGTACTTC | CACSTRAYEQYF | once | TRBJ2-7 | . | TRBV30